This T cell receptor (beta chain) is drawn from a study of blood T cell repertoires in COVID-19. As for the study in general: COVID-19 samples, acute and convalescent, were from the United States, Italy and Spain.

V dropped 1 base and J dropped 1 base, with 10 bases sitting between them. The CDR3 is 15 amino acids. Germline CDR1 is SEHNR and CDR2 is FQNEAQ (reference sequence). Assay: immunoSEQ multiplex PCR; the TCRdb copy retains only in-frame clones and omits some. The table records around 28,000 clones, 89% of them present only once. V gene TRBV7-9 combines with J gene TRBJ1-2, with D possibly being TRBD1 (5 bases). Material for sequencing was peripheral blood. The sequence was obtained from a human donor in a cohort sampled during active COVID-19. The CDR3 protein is CASSLEPQGNYGYTF. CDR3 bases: TGTGCCAGCAGCTTAGAACCCCAGGGTAACTATGGCTACACCTTC.